This TCR beta chain was sequenced for a study of CD8 T cells in ankylosing spondylitis. Study-level results: Both synovial fluid and blood in reactive arthritis had previously been reported to carry some motif variants. Typical of ankylosing spondylitis blood, it appeared, was a TCR beta motif of 7 or 8 highly homologous variants.

Quantitative molecular-barcoded 5'-RACE generated the TCR beta libraries. TCRdb re-analysed the 5' RACE reads in MiXCR, keeping a single row per CDR3 protein. Here the sample spans some 840,000 distinct CDR3 sequences, 10% to 15% being singletons. This clonotype showed up just a few times. Its antigen is unidentified. This TCR was recovered from a male donor with ankylosing spondylitis. Sequences were obtained from blood, either unsorted or a sorted T cell fraction (not recorded which).

The CDR3 loop reads CASSQDPMRVEAFF. CDR3 nucleotide sequence: TGCGCCAGCAGCCAAGATCCCATGAGAGTTGAAGCTTTCTTT. The J gene is TRBJ1-1, the V gene TRBV4-1; D ambiguous. V lost 0 bases to trimming and J lost 7 bases, with 12 bases between them. CDR1 and CDR2 (germline): MGHRA, YSYEKL. The CDR3 length is 14 residues.